The rows below give T cell receptor beta chains drawn from one sample of a study of Graves' ophthalmopathy and Graves' hyperthyroidism. MiXCR, run by TCRdb on the multiplex PCR reads, gives a single entry per CDR3 protein. The data hold fewer than 600,000 distinct CDR3 sequences, with over 13% observed a single time. Sample: blood. These receptors originate from a young woman with Graves' ophthalmopathy. Each CDR3 is given with its conserved first and last residue. The order of the fields is J gene, D gene, V gene, clone size, CDR3 protein, CDR3 DNA. The D gene is left open where the match is weak. Only some rows state a clone size, as once, few, many or a class for expanded clones.

j_gene: TRBJ2-7
d_gene: NA
v_gene: TRBV6-5
abundance: many
CDR3aa: CASSYSVGYEQYF
CDR3nt: TGTGCCAGCAGTTACTCGGTCGGCTACGAGCAGTACTTC

j_gene: TRBJ2-7
d_gene: NA
v_gene: TRBV11-2
abundance: few
CDR3aa: CASSLQGSLYEQYF
CDR3nt: TGTGCCAGCAGCTTACAGGGATCCCTCTACGAGCAGTACTTC

j_gene: TRBJ1-2
d_gene: NA
v_gene: TRBV6-4
abundance: NA
CDR3aa: CASTPGGGYGYTF
CDR3nt: TGTGCCAGCACCCCGGGAGGGGGGTATGGCTACACCTTC

j_gene: TRBJ1-2
d_gene: NA
v_gene: TRBV5-1
abundance: NA
CDR3aa: CASSLEFSGANYGYTF
CDR3nt: TGCGCCAGCAGTTTGGAATTCTCGGGGGCTAACTATGGCTACACCTTC

j_gene: TRBJ2-5
d_gene: TRBD1
v_gene: TRBV15
abundance: many
CDR3aa: CATSTTGEGETQYF
CDR3nt: TGTGCCACCAGCACCACAGGGGAAGGGGAGACCCAGTACTTC

j_gene: TRBJ1-2
d_gene: NA
v_gene: TRBV18
abundance: NA
CDR3aa: CASSLRDGDYGYTF
CDR3nt: TGTGCCAGCTCACTCCGGGACGGGGACTATGGCTACACCTTC

j_gene: TRBJ2-2
d_gene: NA
v_gene: TRBV7-8
abundance: many
CDR3aa: CASSRDASYTGELFF
CDR3nt: TGTGCCAGCAGCCGGGATGCTAGCTACACCGGGGAGCTGTTTTTT

j_gene: TRBJ1-1
d_gene: NA
v_gene: TRBV20-1
abundance: few
CDR3aa: CSATTYRTENTEAFF
CDR3nt: TGCAGTGCTACCACTTACCGAACAGAGAACACTGAAGCTTTCTTT

j_gene: TRBJ1-2
d_gene: NA
v_gene: TRBV7-2
abundance: many
CDR3aa: CASSPEARTDYGYTF
CDR3nt: TGTGCCAGCAGCCCAGAGGCACGTACCGACTATGGCTACACCTTC

j_gene: TRBJ2-7
d_gene: TRBD2
v_gene: TRBV27
abundance: NA
CDR3aa: CASSLFGGSSYEQYF
CDR3nt: TGTGCCAGCAGTTTATTTGGCGGGAGCTCCTACGAGCAGTACTTC

j_gene: TRBJ1-6
d_gene: TRBD1
v_gene: TRBV27
abundance: few
CDR3aa: CASSHPDRGNSPLHF
CDR3nt: TGTGCCAGCAGCCACCCTGACAGGGGGAATTCACCCCTCCACTTT

j_gene: TRBJ2-2
d_gene: TRBD1
v_gene: TRBV24-1
abundance: many
CDR3aa: CATSDAGQGVTGELFF
CDR3nt: TGTGCCACCAGTGACGCGGGACAGGGGGTAACCGGGGAGCTGTTTTTT

j_gene: TRBJ2-7
d_gene: NA
v_gene: TRBV6-5
abundance: many
CDR3aa: CASLGHGPYEQYF
CDR3nt: TGTGCCAGCCTTGGACATGGGCCCTACGAGCAGTACTTC

j_gene: TRBJ2-7
d_gene: TRBD2
v_gene: TRBV2
abundance: few
CDR3aa: CASSVRGGPYEQYF
CDR3nt: TGTGCCAGCAGTGTCCGGGGGGGGCCCTACGAGCAGTACTTC

j_gene: TRBJ2-5
d_gene: NA
v_gene: TRBV6-1
abundance: many
CDR3aa: CASRRGETQYF
CDR3nt: TGTGCCAGCAGGAGAGGAGAGACCCAGTACTTC

j_gene: TRBJ1-2
d_gene: NA
v_gene: TRBV28
abundance: many
CDR3aa: CASSVVQPGGYTF
CDR3nt: TGTGCCAGCAGTGTTGTCCAGCCGGGTGGCTACACCTTC

j_gene: TRBJ2-5
d_gene: TRBD2
v_gene: TRBV25-1
abundance: NA
CDR3aa: CASSAPRTSGGGETQYF
CDR3nt: TGTGCCAGCAGTGCCCCCCGGACTAGCGGGGGGGGAGAGACCCAGTACTTC

j_gene: TRBJ1-1
d_gene: NA
v_gene: TRBV28
abundance: many
CDR3aa: CASSLDLAPGRGGGTEAFF
CDR3nt: TGTGCCAGCAGTTTAGATCTCGCCCCGGGCAGAGGCGGCGGCACTGAAGCTTTCTTT

j_gene: TRBJ1-1
d_gene: NA
v_gene: TRBV6-1
abundance: many
CDR3aa: CASRKEMNTEAFF
CDR3nt: TGTGCCAGCAGGAAGGAGATGAACACTGAAGCTTTCTTT

j_gene: TRBJ2-4
d_gene: TRBD1
v_gene: TRBV4-1
abundance: many
CDR3aa: CASSQVSGGQENIQYF
CDR3nt: TGCGCCAGCAGCCAAGTCTCCGGGGGACAGGAAAACATTCAGTACTTC

j_gene: TRBJ1-2
d_gene: NA
v_gene: TRBV9
abundance: many
CDR3aa: CASSARHGDDYTF
CDR3nt: TGTGCCAGCAGCGCAAGACACGGGGATGACTACACCTTC

j_gene: TRBJ1-1
d_gene: TRBD1
v_gene: TRBV5-1
abundance: NA
CDR3aa: CASSWKAGQGVTEAFF
CDR3nt: TGCGCCAGCAGCTGGAAAGCGGGACAGGGGGTCACTGAAGCTTTCTTT

j_gene: TRBJ2-5
d_gene: NA
v_gene: TRBV11-2
abundance: NA
CDR3aa: CASSLINGGPQYF
CDR3nt: TGTGCCAGCAGCTTAATAAACGGCGGTCCTCAGTACTTC

j_gene: TRBJ2-7
d_gene: NA
v_gene: TRBV6-1
abundance: many
CDR3aa: CASSGPYQGISYEQYF
CDR3nt: TGTGCCAGCAGTGGGCCCTACCAGGGTATATCGTACGAGCAGTACTTC

j_gene: TRBJ1-1
d_gene: TRBD1
v_gene: TRBV9
abundance: many
CDR3aa: CASSVGQGGSTEAFF
CDR3nt: TGTGCCAGCAGCGTAGGGCAGGGGGGGAGCACTGAAGCTTTCTTT

j_gene: TRBJ2-7
d_gene: TRBD1
v_gene: TRBV4-1
abundance: few
CDR3aa: CASSLRDRDSYEQYF
CDR3nt: TGCGCCAGCAGCCTCCGGGACAGGGACTCCTACGAGCAGTACTTC

j_gene: TRBJ2-5
d_gene: TRBD1
v_gene: TRBV15
abundance: many
CDR3aa: CATSRAGTGAGETQYF
CDR3nt: TGTGCCACCAGCAGGGCGGGGACAGGGGCTGGAGAGACCCAGTACTTC

j_gene: TRBJ1-3
d_gene: NA
v_gene: TRBV3-1
abundance: many
CDR3aa: CASSQPTKRNTIYF
CDR3nt: TGTGCCAGCAGCCAACCCACAAAGCGGAACACCATATATTTT

j_gene: TRBJ1-2
d_gene: NA
v_gene: TRBV28
abundance: many
CDR3aa: CATKGIYGYTF
CDR3nt: TGTGCCACGAAGGGCATCTATGGCTACACCTTC

j_gene: TRBJ1-6
d_gene: NA
v_gene: TRBV6-5
abundance: many
CDR3aa: CASSYLGGGRNSPLHF
CDR3nt: TGTGCCAGCAGTTACCTAGGGGGGGGAAGGAATTCACCCCTCCACTTT

j_gene: TRBJ2-7
d_gene: TRBD1
v_gene: TRBV11-3
abundance: many
CDR3aa: CASSFWGQDGHEQYF
CDR3nt: TGTGCCAGCAGCTTTTGGGGACAGGACGGCCACGAGCAGTACTTC

j_gene: TRBJ2-5
d_gene: TRBD2
v_gene: TRBV6-2/TRBV6-3
abundance: many
CDR3aa: CASSYPYWGQVAGEETQYF
CDR3nt: TGTGCCAGCAGTTATCCTTACTGGGGGCAGGTAGCGGGAGAAGAGACCCAGTACTTC

j_gene: TRBJ1-1
d_gene: NA
v_gene: TRBV7-9
abundance: NA
CDR3aa: CASSAGLPWNTEAFF
CDR3nt: TGTGCCAGCAGCGCCGGACTGCCCTGGAACACTGAAGCTTTCTTT

j_gene: TRBJ1-5
d_gene: NA
v_gene: TRBV9
abundance: many
CDR3aa: CASSVGGSNQPQHF
CDR3nt: TGTGCCAGCAGCGTAGGTGGTAGCAATCAGCCCCAGCATTTT

j_gene: TRBJ2-7
d_gene: TRBD2
v_gene: TRBV11-2
abundance: few
CDR3aa: CASSQTSGGPLGEQYF
CDR3nt: TGTGCCAGCAGCCAAACTAGCGGGGGGCCCCTGGGGGAGCAGTACTTC

j_gene: TRBJ2-7
d_gene: NA
v_gene: TRBV7-8
abundance: many
CDR3aa: CASSTGTSTYEQYF
CDR3nt: TGTGCCAGCAGCACTGGGACTTCAACCTACGAGCAGTACTTC

j_gene: TRBJ1-1
d_gene: TRBD1
v_gene: TRBV4-1
abundance: few
CDR3aa: CATKKGADHTEAFF
CDR3nt: TGCGCCACCAAAAAGGGGGCAGACCACACTGAAGCTTTCTTT

j_gene: TRBJ2-7
d_gene: NA
v_gene: TRBV6-1
abundance: many
CDR3aa: CASSEGVLGFEQYF
CDR3nt: TGTGCCAGCAGCGAGGGGGTGCTGGGGTTCGAGCAGTACTTC

j_gene: TRBJ2-7
d_gene: NA
v_gene: TRBV28
abundance: NA
CDR3aa: CASSFLRVGEQYF
CDR3nt: TGTGCCAGCAGTTTCCTCAGGGTTGGCGAGCAGTACTTC

j_gene: TRBJ2-5
d_gene: TRBD2
v_gene: TRBV20-1
abundance: many
CDR3aa: CSARSGGGQETQYF
CDR3nt: TGCAGTGCTAGGAGCGGGGGGGGACAAGAGACCCAGTACTTC

j_gene: TRBJ2-7
d_gene: NA
v_gene: TRBV6-5
abundance: many
CDR3aa: CASSSPPGTAGEQYF
CDR3nt: TGTGCCAGCAGTTCCCCGCCAGGGACGGCGGGCGAGCAGTACTTC

j_gene: TRBJ2-7
d_gene: TRBD2
v_gene: TRBV28
abundance: many
CDR3aa: CASSSSGGIFHEQYF
CDR3nt: TGTGCCAGCAGTAGTAGCGGGGGGATCTTCCACGAGCAGTACTTC

j_gene: TRBJ1-6
d_gene: NA
v_gene: TRBV12-3/TRBV12-4
abundance: many
CDR3aa: CASSFRRSSSPLHF
CDR3nt: TGTGCCAGCAGTTTCCGGAGGAGTTCTTCACCCCTCCACTTT

j_gene: TRBJ1-5
d_gene: TRBD1
v_gene: TRBV6-2/TRBV6-3
abundance: many
CDR3aa: CASKPDRGSQPQHF
CDR3nt: TGTGCCAGCAAGCCGGACAGGGGTTCTCAGCCCCAGCATTTT

j_gene: TRBJ1-1
d_gene: NA
v_gene: TRBV4-2
abundance: NA
CDR3aa: CASSQDGLAEAFF
CDR3nt: TGTGCCAGCAGCCAAGATGGTTTGGCTGAAGCTTTCTTT

j_gene: TRBJ1-5
d_gene: NA
v_gene: TRBV19
abundance: many
CDR3aa: CASSVLDTGNQPQHF
CDR3nt: TGTGCCAGTAGCGTTCTGGACACTGGCAATCAGCCCCAGCATTTT

j_gene: TRBJ1-3
d_gene: NA
v_gene: TRBV11-3
abundance: many
CDR3aa: CASSPGEDTIYF
CDR3nt: TGTGCCAGCAGCCCAGGCGAGGACACCATATATTTT

j_gene: TRBJ2-5
d_gene: TRBD1
v_gene: TRBV6-5
abundance: many
CDR3aa: CASSNIDRGKQETQYF
CDR3nt: TGTGCCAGCAGTAACATAGACAGGGGAAAACAAGAGACCCAGTACTTC

j_gene: TRBJ2-7
d_gene: NA
v_gene: TRBV24-1
abundance: many
CDR3aa: CATSEGGPAAYEQYF
CDR3nt: TGTGCCACCAGTGAGGGGGGACCAGCGGCCTACGAGCAGTACTTC